The 4 T cell receptor beta chains below come from one sample, sequenced in a study of shared clonotypes between healthy human individuals. The method was immunoSEQ multiplex PCR; TCRdb's version includes in-frame clones alone and lacks a portion of them. The sample records millions of clones, more than 90% being singletons. Sequencing input: naive CD4+ T cells sorted from blood. Noted subset: CD45RA+ positively selected. The receptors here all came from a man aged 18 to 29 in good health.

This chain uses TRBV7-6 with TRBJ2-7; D gene uncertain. CDR3 length equals 17 residues. Germline V gives CDR1 SGHVS, CDR2 FNYEAQ. The V end lost 1 base, the J end lost 1 base, and 17 bases lay between the germline ends. CDR3 loop: CASSLESWVGASYEQYF. The CDR3 DNA reads TGTGCCAGCAGCTTAGAAAGTTGGGTCGGAGCGTCCTACGAGCAGTACTTC.

This clone was seen just once. V usage is TRBV28 and J usage is TRBJ1-5, with 7 bases aligning to TRBD1. CDR3 length: 15 amino acids. CDR1 and CDR2 from the germline V gene are MDHEN and SYDVKM. Trimming took 6 bases from V and 9 from J; bases not matched to a gene: 14. In DNA form, the CDR3 reads TGTGCCAGCAGAGGGCAGGGGGTGTACGTTTGGCCCCAGCATTTT. This sequence encodes CASRGQGVYVWPQHF.

The chain is built from TRBV6-1 and TRBJ1-3; D perhaps matches TRBD1 (5 bases). Germline V gives CDR1 MNHNS, CDR2 SASEGT. V was clipped by 4 bases and J by 2 bases, with 9 bases between them. The CDR3 has 14 amino acids. CDR3 residues: CASSVTGPGNTIYF. The CDR3 DNA sequence: TGTGCCAGCAGTGTTACAGGACCTGGAAACACCATATATTTT.

The chain joins TRBV2 to TRBJ2-7, with TRBD2 identical over 10 bases. The germline V gene encodes CDR1 SNHLY and CDR2 FYNNEI. The CDR3 loop spans 15 amino acids. Trimming took 3 bases from V and 3 from J; bases not matched to a gene: 5. This CDR3 reads CASSDRASGGYEQYF. DNA for the CDR3: TGTGCCAGCAGTGACCGGGCTAGCGGGGGCTACGAGCAGTACTTC.